This TCR beta chain was recorded in a study of response to subunit inactivated influenza vaccine. Study-level findings and limits: The study's authors posited that every seasonal influenza vaccination enlists few new T cells.

The CDR3 covers 13 residues. Germline lookup yields CDR1 SEHNR and CDR2 FQNEAQ (reference sequence). Trimming pared 4 bases from V and 4 bases from J, leaving 11 bases between. Each CDR3 protein gets one entry after TCRdb re-called the RT-PCR reads with MiXCR. The sample carries hundreds of thousands of distinct CDR3 sequences, roughly 15% recorded once. This clonotype appeared a few times. Its antigen is undetermined. The chain is built from TRBV7-9 and TRBJ2-7, with no clear D. This TCR was recovered from a man aged 50 to 59 who received an inactivated influenza vaccine. The sample was PBMCs from blood, taken approximately 15 days before vaccination. CDR3 region: CASSSIGSYEQYF. The CDR3, as DNA: TGTGCCAGCAGCTCTATCGGGTCTTACGAGCAGTACTTC.